In its sample, the clone carrying this TCR beta chain was seen once. The germline CDR1 and CDR2 sequences are LGHDT and YNNKEL (reference sequence). The CDR3 length is 15 residues. V lost 1 base, J lost 8 bases, and 15 bases lay in between. This sample is part of a study of blood T cell repertoires in COVID-19. On the study more broadly: Material from acute and convalescent COVID-19 was sourced from the United States, Italy and Spain. Sample material is recorded as cDNA or gDNA derived from T cells, B-cell-depleted T cells, or PBMCs.

Original methodology: Amplification of reference gene primers was used by the study to estimate nucleated cell counts. Data came from immunoSEQ multiplex PCR; TCRdb stores just in-frame clones and leaves some out. That table gives V, J and clone size, and the DNA gave D and trimming. The sample consists of 95,000 to 100,000 clones, roughly four fifths of them appearing once. This receptor was taken from a man in his 70s with acute or convalescent COVID-19. This rearrangement joins TRBV3-1 (or the pseudogene TRBV3-2) to TRBJ2-1, with D perhaps TRBD2 (5 bases). Sequencing used peripheral blood. Written as DNA, the CDR3 is TGTGCCAGCAGCCAAGGGCGAGGGAAGGGCCATGAGCAGTTCTTC. This codes for CASSQGRGKGHEQFF.